The present T cell receptor beta chain was sequenced within a study of blood T cell repertoires in COVID-19. On the study more broadly: From the United States, Italy and Spain came samples of acute and convalescent COVID-19. The cDNA or gDNA used as material had been derived from T cells, B-cell-depleted T cells, or PBMCs.

Trimming took 3 bases from V and 8 from J, leaving 14 bases between them. The CDR3 contains 14 residues. The V gene's germline CDR1 is SGDLS and CDR2 YYNGEE. This clone has just a few counts. Per the original data handling: Researchers report that nucleated cell counts were estimated from reference gene primer amplification. Sequencing was performed with immunoSEQ multiplex PCR; in TCRdb, only in-frame clones are kept and a portion is missing. The D gene and trimming were derived from the DNA, and the V and J assignments and clone size from that table. The data hold some 95,000 clones, with around 90% observed a single time.

The receptor's source is a human donor with active COVID-19. The donor label of this sample is uncertain. The sequencing input was peripheral blood. The chain is built from TRBV9 and TRBJ1-4; D unclear. The CDR3 spells CASSGGLREEKLFF. The CDR3 bases are TGTGCCAGCAGCGGCGGTCTAAGGGAGGAAAAACTGTTTTTT.